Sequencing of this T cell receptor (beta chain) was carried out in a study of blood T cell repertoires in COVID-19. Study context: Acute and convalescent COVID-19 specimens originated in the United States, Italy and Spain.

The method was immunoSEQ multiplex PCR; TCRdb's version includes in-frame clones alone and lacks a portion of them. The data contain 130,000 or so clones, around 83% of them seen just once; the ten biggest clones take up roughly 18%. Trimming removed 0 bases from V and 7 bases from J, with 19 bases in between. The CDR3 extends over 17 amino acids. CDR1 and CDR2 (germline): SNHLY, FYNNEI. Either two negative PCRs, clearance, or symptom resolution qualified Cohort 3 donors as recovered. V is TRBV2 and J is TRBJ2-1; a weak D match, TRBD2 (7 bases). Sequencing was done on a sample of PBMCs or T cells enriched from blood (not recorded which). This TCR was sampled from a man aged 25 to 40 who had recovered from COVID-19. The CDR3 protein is CASSEALLGEGVNEQFF. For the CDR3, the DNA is TGTGCCAGCAGTGAAGCGCTTCTGGGGGAGGGGGTAAATGAGCAGTTCTTC. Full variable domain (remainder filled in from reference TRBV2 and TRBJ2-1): EPEVTQTPSHQVTQMGQEVILRCVPISNHLYFYWYRQILGQKVEFLVSFYNNEISEKSEIFDDQFSVERPDGSNFTLKIRSTKLEDSAMYFCASSEALLGEGVNEQFFGPGTRLTVL.